This TCR beta chain derives from a study of cytotoxic CD8 clonotypes in ibrutinib-treated CLL. As for the study in general: Within the patient group, under 12 were relapsed/refractory and roughly 15 treatment-naive, and 17 were IGHV unmutated. Findings and caveats of the study: Clonality grew at ibrutinib response; at progression, it decreased back toward baseline. The study found baseline clonality above age-matched healthy donors, tracking circulating CD8+ T-cell counts.

Researchers set a sequencing depth target of 1 in 200,000 to 1 in 1 million T cells. TCRdb's table, derived via immunoSEQ multiplex PCR, lists solely in-frame clones and lacks some. The sample lists about 49,000 clones, roughly 53% occurring once. Regarding this clone: Its antigen is still unknown.

Germline CDR1 MRHNA, CDR2 SNTAGT. Trimming cost V 5 bases and J 3 bases; bases outside gene matches: 7. There are 15 residues in the CDR3. The sequence was collected from a human donor with chronic lymphocytic leukemia. V usage is TRBV6-4 and J usage is TRBJ1-2; TRBD1 matches 9 bases. The sample was PBMCs, taken after 12 months of ibrutinib treatment. CDR3 protein: CASSPDRGWDYGYTF. The CDR3 DNA reads TGTGCCAGCAGTCCGGACAGGGGTTGGGACTATGGCTACACCTTC.